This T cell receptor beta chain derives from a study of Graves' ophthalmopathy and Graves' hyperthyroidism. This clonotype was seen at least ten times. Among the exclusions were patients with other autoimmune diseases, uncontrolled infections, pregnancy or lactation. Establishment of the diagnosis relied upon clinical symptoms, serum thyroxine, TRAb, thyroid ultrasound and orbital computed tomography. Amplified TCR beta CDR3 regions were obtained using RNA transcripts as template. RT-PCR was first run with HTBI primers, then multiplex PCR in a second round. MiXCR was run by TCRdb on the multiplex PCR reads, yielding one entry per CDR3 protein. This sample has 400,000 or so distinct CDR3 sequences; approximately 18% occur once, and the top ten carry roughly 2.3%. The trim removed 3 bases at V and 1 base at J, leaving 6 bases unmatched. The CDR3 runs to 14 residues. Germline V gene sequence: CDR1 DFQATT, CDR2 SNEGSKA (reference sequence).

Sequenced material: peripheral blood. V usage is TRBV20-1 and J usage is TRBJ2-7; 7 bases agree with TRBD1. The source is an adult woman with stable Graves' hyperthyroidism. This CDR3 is CSASLTGTSYEQYF. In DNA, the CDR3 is TGCAGTGCTAGCCTGACAGGGACATCCTACGAGCAGTACTTC.